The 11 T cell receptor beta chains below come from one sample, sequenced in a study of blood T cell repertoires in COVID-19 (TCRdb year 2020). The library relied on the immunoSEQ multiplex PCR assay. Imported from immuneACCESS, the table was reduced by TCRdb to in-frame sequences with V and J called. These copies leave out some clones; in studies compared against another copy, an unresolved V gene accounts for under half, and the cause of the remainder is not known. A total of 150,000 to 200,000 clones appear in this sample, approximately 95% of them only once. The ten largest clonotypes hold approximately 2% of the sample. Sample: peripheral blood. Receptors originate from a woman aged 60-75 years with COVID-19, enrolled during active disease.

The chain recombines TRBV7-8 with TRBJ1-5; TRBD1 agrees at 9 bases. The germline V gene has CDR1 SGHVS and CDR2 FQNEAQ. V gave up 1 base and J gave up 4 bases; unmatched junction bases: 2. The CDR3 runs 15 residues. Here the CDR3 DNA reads TGTGCCAGCAGCTTAGACAGGGGGCGGAATCAGCCCCAGCATTTT. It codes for CASSLDRGRNQPQHF.

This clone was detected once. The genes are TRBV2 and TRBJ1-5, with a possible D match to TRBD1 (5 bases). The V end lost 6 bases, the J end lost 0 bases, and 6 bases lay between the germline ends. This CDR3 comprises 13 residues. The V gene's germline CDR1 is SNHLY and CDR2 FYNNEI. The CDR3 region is CASRGVSNQPQHF. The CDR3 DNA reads TGTGCCAGCAGAGGGGTTAGCAATCAGCCCCAGCATTTT. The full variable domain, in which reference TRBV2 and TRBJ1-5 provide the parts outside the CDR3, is EPEVTQTPSHQVTQMGQEVILRCVPISNHLYFYWYRQILGQKVEFLVSFYNNEISEKSEIFDDQFSVERPDGSNFTLKIRSTKLEDSAMYFCASRGVSNQPQHFGDGTRLSIL.

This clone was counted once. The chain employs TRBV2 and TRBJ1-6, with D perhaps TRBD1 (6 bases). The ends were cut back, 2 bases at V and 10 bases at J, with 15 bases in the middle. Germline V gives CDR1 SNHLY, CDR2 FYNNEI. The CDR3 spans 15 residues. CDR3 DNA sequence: TGTGCCAGCAGTGAAATGCAGGGGTTAGTGTCACCCCTCCACTTT. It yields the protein CASSEMQGLVSPLHF.

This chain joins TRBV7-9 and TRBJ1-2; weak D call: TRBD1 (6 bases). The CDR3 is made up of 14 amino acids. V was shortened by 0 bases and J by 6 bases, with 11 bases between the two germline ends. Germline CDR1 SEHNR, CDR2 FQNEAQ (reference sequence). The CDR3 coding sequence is TGTGCCAGCAGCTTAGCGCCTGGGGGCGATGGCTACACCTTC. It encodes CASSLAPGGDGYTF.

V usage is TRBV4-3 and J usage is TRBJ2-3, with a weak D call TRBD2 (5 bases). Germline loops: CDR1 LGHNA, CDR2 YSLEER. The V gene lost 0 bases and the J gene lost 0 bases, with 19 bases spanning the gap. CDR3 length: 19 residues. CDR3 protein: CASSQDPPVGGTSTDTQYF. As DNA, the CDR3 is TGCGCCAGCAGCCAAGACCCACCGGTTGGAGGCACTAGCACAGATACGCAGTATTTT.

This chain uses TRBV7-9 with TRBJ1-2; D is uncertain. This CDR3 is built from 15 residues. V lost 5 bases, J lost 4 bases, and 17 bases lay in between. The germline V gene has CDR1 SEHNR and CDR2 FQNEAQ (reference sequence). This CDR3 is CASSPSGGIFYGYTF. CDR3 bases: TGTGCCAGCAGCCCCTCAGGAGGCATATTCTATGGCTACACCTTC.

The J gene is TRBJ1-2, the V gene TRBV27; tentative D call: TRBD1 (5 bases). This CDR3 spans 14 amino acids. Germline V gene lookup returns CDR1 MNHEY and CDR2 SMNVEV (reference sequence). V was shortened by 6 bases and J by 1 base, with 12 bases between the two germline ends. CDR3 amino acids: CASRTGTVNYGYTF. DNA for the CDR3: TGTGCCAGCAGGACCGGGACTGTTAACTATGGCTACACCTTC.

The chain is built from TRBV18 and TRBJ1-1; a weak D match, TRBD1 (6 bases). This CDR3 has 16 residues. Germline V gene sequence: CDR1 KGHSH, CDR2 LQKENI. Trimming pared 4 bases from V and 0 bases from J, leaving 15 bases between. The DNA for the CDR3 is TGTGCCAGCTCACTGAGCCTGGACAGAATGAACACTGAAGCTTTCTTT. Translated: CASSLSLDRMNTEAFF. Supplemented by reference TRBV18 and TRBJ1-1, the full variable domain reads NAGVMQNPRHLVRRRGQEARLRCSPMKGHSHVYWYRQLPEEGLKFMVYLQKENIIDESGMPKERFSAEFPKEGPSILRIQQVVRGDSAAYFCASSLSLDRMNTEAFFGQGTRLTVV.

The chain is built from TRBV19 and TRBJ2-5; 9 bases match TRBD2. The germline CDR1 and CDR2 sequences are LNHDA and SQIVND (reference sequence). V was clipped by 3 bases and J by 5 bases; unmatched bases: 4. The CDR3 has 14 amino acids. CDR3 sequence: CASSMRGGLETQYF. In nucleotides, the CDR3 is TGTGCCAGTAGTATGCGGGGGGGCCTGGAGACCCAGTACTTC.

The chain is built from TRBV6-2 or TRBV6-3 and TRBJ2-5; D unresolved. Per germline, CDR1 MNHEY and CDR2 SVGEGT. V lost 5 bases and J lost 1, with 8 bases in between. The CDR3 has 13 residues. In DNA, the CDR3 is TGTGCCAGCAGTAACCCCGGCCAAGAGACCCAGTACTTC. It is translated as CASSNPGQETQYF.

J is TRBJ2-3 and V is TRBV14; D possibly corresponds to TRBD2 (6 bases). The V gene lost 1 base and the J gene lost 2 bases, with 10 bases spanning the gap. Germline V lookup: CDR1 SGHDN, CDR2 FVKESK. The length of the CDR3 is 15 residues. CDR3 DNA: TGTGCCAGCAGCCAAGGGGGAGGCGCCACAGATACGCAGTATTTT. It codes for CASSQGGGATDTQYF.